This T cell receptor (beta chain) came from a study of CD8+CD57+ T cells in acquired aplastic anemia (dated by TCRdb to between 2018 and 2020). Study-wide context: Extracted DNA from sorted CD4+ and CD8+ cells averaged about 3.4 ug, ranging from about 0.18 to 27.4 ug. For healthy donor samples, the average read count was about 9.9 million for CD4+ cells and 11 million to 13 million for CD8+ cells. The full study reports these points: Between patients and healthy controls, no significant difference in CD8+ Simpson's diversity was found (P=0.060). Fewer than 30 CD8+ CDR3 sequences were found in both patients and controls but appeared to be highly expressed in patients and within the immunodominant clones of the patients.

This clonotype was seen a handful of times. The antigen this receptor binds is unknown. No base-level quality is on record; no much larger clone is a single base apart. TCR repertoires of sorted CD4+ and CD8+ blood T cells from severe aplastic anemia patients and healthy subjects were deep-sequenced in the study. Ficoll-Paque density gradient centrifugation was used to isolate peripheral blood mononuclear cells. Before DNA extraction, CD4+ and CD8+ T cells were sorted by FACS or by magnetic beads. Genomic DNA was used as template for profiling of TCR beta VDJ combinations and CDR3 sequences. TCR repertoire sequencing was run on an Illumina HiSeq 2000. Per the source publication's procedure: TRBV/TRBJ rearrangement plots, CDR3 size and DJ length profiles, and Simpson's diversity index were used to evaluate the repertoires. Whichever DNA sequence was most abundant in the deep sequencing data was defined as the immunodominant clone. CDR3 amino acid sequences were checked for sharing across subjects and were also compared against the VDJdb database and published repertoires. TCRdb handled the public reads itself, with Q25 trimming in fastp and clone calling in MiXCR, and kept productive beta chains. Duplicate CDR3 protein sequences are folded into a single record with the most common DNA and genes. None of the V and J calls come from the authors' own analysis; TCRdb made them. Here the sample has 150,000 to 200,000 distinct CDR3 sequences; roughly 63% occur a single time. 35% to 50% of the sample lies in the top ten.

Sequencing was done on a sample of sorted CD4+, CD8+, or CD8+CD57+ T cells (not recorded which) from PBMCs. This clonotype was sampled from a human donor in good health.

The DNA sequence is as follows: TGTGCCAGCAGCTTACTAGACCAGACCCAGTACTTC. It translates as CASSLLDQTQYF. Recombination linked TRBV28 to TRBJ2-5; the D segment could be TRBD2, given 5 matching bases. V is reduced by 6 bases and J by 6 bases, leaving a spacing of 11 bases between them. Including cysteine and phenylalanine, the CDR3 has 12 amino acids. The CDR3 DNA has 36 bases and is translated from base 1. From the germline V gene, CDR1 is MDHEN and CDR2 is SYDVKM.